Listed here are 22 T cell receptor beta chains from one sample, sequenced in a study of T cells in Graves' hyperthyroidism and ophthalmopathy. RNA transcripts were the template for amplifying TCR beta CDR3 regions. The TCR CDR3 was amplified in a first-round RT-PCR using the HTBI primer set. TCRdb reanalysed the multiplex PCR reads using MiXCR and keeps one entry per CDR3 protein. This table holds approximately 640,000 distinct CDR3 sequences, 45% found once. What was sequenced was peripheral blood or thyroid tissue (not recorded which). The source of these receptors is an adult man with Graves' disease, either hyperthyroidism or ophthalmopathy (not recorded which).

V and J are TRBV15 and TRBJ2-1; a weak D match, TRBD2 (5 bases). The CDR3 is 15 amino acids. Germline V gene data show CDR1 as LNHNV and CDR2 as YYDKDF (reference sequence). V was trimmed by 0 bases and J by 5 bases, leaving 11 bases between them. The DNA of the CDR3 is TGTGCCACCAGCAGAGAGGAGTGGAGGAACAATGAGCAGTTCTTC. Translating it yields CATSREEWRNNEQFF.

The chain couples TRBV2 to TRBJ2-5, with 9 bases aligning to TRBD1. Trimming at V came to 7 bases and at J to 5 bases, leaving 5 bases not matched to a gene. The germline V gene encodes CDR1 SNHLY and CDR2 FYNNEI. CDR3 length: 13 amino acids. The CDR3 nucleotides are TGTGCCAGCAAAGGGACAGGGTGGGAGACCCAGTACTTC. Translating gives CASKGTGWETQYF.

V usage is TRBV20-1 and J usage is TRBJ1-5, with 8 positions matching TRBD1. The V gene's germline CDR1 is DFQATT and CDR2 SNEGSKA (reference sequence). The length of the CDR3 is 14 residues. Trimming cost V 6 bases and J 4 bases; bases outside gene matches: 8. The DNA for the CDR3 is TGCAGTGCCTCAGCGAGGACAGGGAATCAGCCCCAGCATTTT. Encoded protein: CSASARTGNQPQHF.

In this sample, this clonotype turned up many times. The chain joins TRBV7-2 to TRBJ2-7, with a weak D call TRBD2 (6 bases). V lost 3 bases and J 3 bases, leaving 21 bases between the germline ends. Germline loops: CDR1 SGHTA, CDR2 FQGNSA. This CDR3 is 17 amino acids long. CDR3 amino acids: CASSFRSLTGAGYEQYF. The CDR3 DNA reads TGTGCCAGCAGCTTTCGTAGCTTAACGGGAGCGGGCTACGAGCAGTACTTC.

This clonotype has a handful of counts. CDR3 amino acids: CASSMGTGDYSNQPQHF. Here the CDR3 DNA reads TGTGCCAGTAGTATGGGGACAGGGGATTATAGCAATCAGCCCCAGCATTTT. This sequence joins TRBV19 and TRBJ1-5; 10 bases are shared with TRBD1. CDR1 is LNHDA, CDR2 SQIVND, per germline (reference sequence). J gave up 0 bases and V 3 bases, and 5 bases lay outside the gene matches. The CDR3 covers 17 residues.

The gene calls are TRBV6-5 and TRBJ1-5; unclear D gene. The CDR3 runs 14 residues. The ends were cut back, 4 bases at V and 5 bases at J, with 12 bases in the middle. Germline V gene data show CDR1 as MNHEY and CDR2 as SVGAGI. The CDR3 bases are TGTGCCAGCAGTTTAGAAGGGTTTGATCAGCCCCAGCATTTT. Its protein is CASSLEGFDQPQHF.

Comments on this clonotype: Since a much larger clone is just one base distant, this may be a read error. The chain uses TRBV10-3 and TRBJ2-7, with 10 bases fitting TRBD1. Per the germline V gene, CDR1 is ENHRY and CDR2 is SYGVKD. The CDR3 length is 17 residues. Losses at the gene ends were 2 bases for V and 5 bases for J; bases not matched to a gene: 12. CDR3 coding DNA: TGTGCCATCAGTGAGCCGTCGTTTTGGGACAGGGGTAACGAGCAGTACTTC. Translating gives CAISEPSFWDRGNEQYF.

This clonotype was detected many times. The J gene is TRBJ1-2, the V gene TRBV2, with no clear D. CDR1 and CDR2 (germline): SNHLY, FYNNEI. The CDR3 loop spans 13 amino acids. The ends were cut back, 3 bases at V and 4 bases at J, with 9 bases in the middle. The CDR3 sequence is CASSEGSSYGYTF. DNA of the CDR3: TGTGCCAGCAGTGAGGGCAGTTCCTATGGCTACACCTTC. Using reference TRBV2 and TRBJ1-2 for the parts outside the CDR3, the full variable domain is EPEVTQTPSHQVTQMGQEVILRCVPISNHLYFYWYRQILGQKVEFLVSFYNNEISEKSEIFDDQFSVERPDGSNFTLKIRSTKLEDSAMYFCASSEGSSYGYTFGSGTRLTVV.

This clonotype was seen repeatedly, ten times or more. V is TRBV29-1 and J is TRBJ1-2; D call uncertain. Germline-derived CDR1 and CDR2 are SQVTM and ANQGSEA. V was pared by 2 bases and J by 3 bases, with 13 bases between. This CDR3 region has 14 residues. The CDR3 protein is CSVERDNAHYGYTF. The CDR3 nucleotides are TGCAGCGTTGAAAGGGATAATGCACACTATGGCTACACCTTC.

In its sample, this clonotype was seen a few times. The CDR3 DNA reads as TGTGCCAGCAGTGGGGGACCAGCAACTAATGAAAAACTGTTTTTT. This encodes CASSGGPATNEKLFF. The chain combines TRBV12-3 or TRBV12-4 with TRBJ1-4; a weak D match, TRBD1 (5 bases). The CDR3 spans 15 residues. V was shortened by 5 bases and J by 0 bases, with 10 bases between the two germline ends.

This clonotype was seen only a few times. This chain joins TRBV7-9 and TRBJ2-7; 9 bases agree with TRBD1. CDR1 and CDR2 from the germline V gene are SEHNR and FQNEAQ (reference sequence). After removal of 5 bases from V and 3 bases from J, the junction contained 8 bases not matched to a gene. This CDR3 spans 15 amino acids. As DNA, the CDR3 is TGTGCCAGCAGCACCCGGGACAGGGACATCTACGAGCAGTACTTC. It translates to CASSTRDRDIYEQYF.

This clonotype was seen only a few times. V gene TRBV12-3 or TRBV12-4 combines with J gene TRBJ2-7; maybe TRBD1 (5 bases). The CDR3 extends over 10 amino acids. The germline V and J ends were trimmed by 5 bases and 9 bases, with 8 bases remaining between them. CDR3 sequence: CASSRDRQYF. Written as DNA, the CDR3 is TGTGCCAGCAGTCGCGACAGGCAGTACTTC.

In regard to this clonotype: This may be a read error: a much more frequent sequence differs by one nucleotide. J is TRBJ1-2 and V is TRBV10-3, with a tentative D call TRBD1 (6 bases). Germline values: CDR1 ENHRY, CDR2 SYGVKD. This CDR3 region has 13 residues. Here the CDR3 reads CASKDRRDYGHTF. CDR3 bases: TGTGCCAGCAAAGACAGGCGGGACTATGGCCACACCTTC.

V usage is TRBV2 and J usage is TRBJ1-3; 11 positions match TRBD1. This CDR3 contains 18 residues. The V and J ends lost 4 bases and 0 bases, in that order; junction bases with no gene match: 8. CDR1 and CDR2 from the germline V gene are SNHLY and FYNNEI. The CDR3 nucleotides read TGTGCCAGCAGTGTCATCGGACAGGGGGCCCTCTCTGGAAACACCATATATTTT. Encoded protein: CASSVIGQGALSGNTIYF.

This clonotype was picked up a small number of times. The CDR3 sequence: CASSSPDGSRGNQPQHF. CDR3 DNA sequence: TGTGCCAGCAGTTCCCCCGACGGATCCCGGGGCAATCAGCCCCAGCATTTT. The J gene is TRBJ1-5, the V gene TRBV7-9; D gene uncertain. The V end was cut by 6 bases, the J end by 2 bases, with 20 bases between. Germline V lookup: CDR1 SEHNR, CDR2 FQNEAQ (reference sequence). This CDR3 has 17 residues.

The genes are TRBV7-9 and TRBJ2-7; D is uncertain. Germline values: CDR1 SEHNR, CDR2 FQNEAQ (reference sequence). The V gene lost 5 bases and the J gene lost 9 bases, with 14 bases spanning the gap. The CDR3 consists of 12 residues. CDR3 sequence (DNA): TGTGCCAGCAGCCCAATTGTCTCCGGGCAGTACTTC. It encodes CASSPIVSGQYF. Supplemented by reference TRBV7-9 and TRBJ2-7, the full variable domain reads DTGVSQNPRHKITKRGQNVTFRCDPISEHNRLYWYRQTLGQGPEFLTYFQNEAQLEKSRLLSDRFSAERPKGSFSTLEIQRTEQGDSAMYLCASSPIVSGQYFGPGTRLTVT.

The V gene is TRBV5-1, the J gene TRBJ1-2; the D is unclear. With 0 bases removed from V and 4 bases from J, the gap between germline ends came to 10 bases. The CDR3 consists of 14 residues. Germline CDR1 is SGHRS and CDR2 is YFSETQ. The CDR3 DNA sequence: TGCGCCAGCAGCTTGGCCCGGTCTAGCTATGGCTACACCTTC. This translates into CASSLARSSYGYTF.

This chain connects TRBV19 to TRBJ1-5; weak D call: TRBD1 (6 bases). V was cut by 7 bases and J by 3 bases, with 13 bases left in between. Germline assignment: CDR1 LNHDA and CDR2 SQIVND (reference sequence). The CDR3 covers 14 residues. The CDR3 sequence is CASNREGINQPQHF. The CDR3 nucleotides read TGTGCCAGTAACAGGGAGGGGATCAATCAGCCCCAGCATTTT.

The chain links TRBV5-1 to TRBJ1-6; 9 bases fit TRBD1. The CDR3 consists of 15 residues. V lost 2 bases, J lost 7 bases, and 4 bases stayed unmatched. Germline loops: CDR1 SGHRS, CDR2 YFSETQ. CDR3 nucleotide sequence: TGCGCCAGCAGCTTCGGGACAGGGCAGAATTCACCCCTCCACTTT. It yields the protein CASSFGTGQNSPLHF.

This clonotype showed up many times. The chain combines TRBV7-9 with TRBJ2-7, with 9 bases aligning to TRBD2. From germline, CDR1 is SEHNR and CDR2 FQNEAQ (reference sequence). This CDR3 comprises 14 residues. With V trimmed by 5 bases and J by 2 bases, 4 bases remained unmatched. The chain's CDR3 is CASSQAGGTYEQYF. The CDR3 DNA reads TGTGCCAGCAGCCAAGCGGGAGGAACCTACGAGCAGTACTTC.

The V call is TRBV20-1, the J call TRBJ1-5, with D unclear. The germline CDR1 and CDR2 sequences are DFQATT and SNEGSKA (reference sequence). V was trimmed by 3 bases and J by 2 bases, leaving 14 bases between them. The CDR3 is 15 amino acids. CDR3 sequence: CSARELFDGNQPQHF. The CDR3 DNA sequence: TGCAGTGCTAGGGAACTTTTTGACGGCAATCAGCCCCAGCATTTT.

This clonotype was found many times. The chain uses TRBV7-2 and TRBJ1-1; D ambiguous. V shed 5 bases and J shed 1 base, with 11 bases lying between them. The germline gives CDR1 SGHTA, CDR2 FQGNSA. The length of the CDR3 is 14 residues. CDR3 coding DNA: TGTGCCAGCAGCCCCGGTCGCGAGAACACTGAAGCTTTCTTT. Its protein is CASSPGRENTEAFF.